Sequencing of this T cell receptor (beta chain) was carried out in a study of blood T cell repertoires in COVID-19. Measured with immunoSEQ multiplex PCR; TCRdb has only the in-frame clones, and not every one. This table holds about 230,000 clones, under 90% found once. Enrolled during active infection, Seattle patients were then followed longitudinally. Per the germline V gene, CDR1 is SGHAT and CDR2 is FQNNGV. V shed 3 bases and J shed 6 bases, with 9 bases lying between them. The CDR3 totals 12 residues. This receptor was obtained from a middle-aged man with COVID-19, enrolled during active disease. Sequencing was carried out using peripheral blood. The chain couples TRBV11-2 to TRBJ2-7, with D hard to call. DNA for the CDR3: TGTGCCAGCAGCTTCGACTTTGGCGAGCAGTACTTC. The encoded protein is CASSFDFGEQYF.